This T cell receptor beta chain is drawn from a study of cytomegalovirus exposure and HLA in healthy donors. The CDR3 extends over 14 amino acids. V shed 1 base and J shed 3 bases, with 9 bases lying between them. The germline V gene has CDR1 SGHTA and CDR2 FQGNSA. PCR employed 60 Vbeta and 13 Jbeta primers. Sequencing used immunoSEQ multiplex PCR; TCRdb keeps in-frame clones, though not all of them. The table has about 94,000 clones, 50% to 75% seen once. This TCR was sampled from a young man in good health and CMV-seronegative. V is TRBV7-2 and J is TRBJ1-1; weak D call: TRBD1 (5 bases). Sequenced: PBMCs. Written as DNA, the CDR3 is TGTGCCAGCAGCTTAGAAGGGGCAGACACTGAAGCTTTCTTT. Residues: CASSLEGADTEAFF.